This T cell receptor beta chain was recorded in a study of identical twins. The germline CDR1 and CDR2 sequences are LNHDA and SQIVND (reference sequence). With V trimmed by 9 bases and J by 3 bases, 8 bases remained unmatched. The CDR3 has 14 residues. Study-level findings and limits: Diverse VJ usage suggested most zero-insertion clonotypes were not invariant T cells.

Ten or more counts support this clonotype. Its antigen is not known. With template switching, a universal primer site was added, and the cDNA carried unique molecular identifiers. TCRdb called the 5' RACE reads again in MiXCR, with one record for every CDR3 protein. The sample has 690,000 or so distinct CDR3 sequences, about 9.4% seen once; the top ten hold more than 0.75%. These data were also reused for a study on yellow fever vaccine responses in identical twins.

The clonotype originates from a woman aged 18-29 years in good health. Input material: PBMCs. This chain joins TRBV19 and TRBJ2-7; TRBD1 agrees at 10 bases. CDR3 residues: CASSQGQGVYEQYF. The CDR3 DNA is TGTGCCAGCTCTCAAGGACAGGGGGTCTACGAGCAGTACTTC.